This T cell receptor (beta chain) was sequenced during a study of beta chain features in type 1 diabetes (dated by TCRdb to 2017 to 2018). Describing the broader study: Patients and healthy donors did not differ in mean age, gender distribution, total cell number or subset yield. In the study, recently diagnosed type 1 diabetes patients and matched healthy donors were compared on the TCRB repertoires of their sorted circulating CD4+ T cell subsets. Naive and central memory subsets were obtained from all 30 or so donors, but regulatory and stem cell-like memory subsets were isolated from only 8 patients and roughly 8 healthy donors. A total of 100 million to 110 million sorted cells were examined across all samples, and a strong correlation was observed between cell number per subset and RNA yield.

The germline V gene encodes CDR1 SGHRS and CDR2 YFSETQ. The CDR3 sequence holds 19 residues, the cysteine and phenylalanine included. Left in the record is the CDR3 DNA by itself, 57 bases read in frame from the first base. Ends trimmed: V by 3 bases, J by 1 base; bases unmatched to a gene: 18. This clone was seen a few times. Its antigen is not yet known. Per-base qualities were not stored, and no clone one base away is much larger. Each donor gave one peripheral blood draw, roughly 120 mL on average, collected into heparinised tubes. Using a panel that included CD45RO, CCR7, CD25, CD127, CD95 and CD27, naive, central memory, regulatory and stem cell-like memory CD4+ T cells were sorted on a BD FACSAria II. A purity above 95% was achieved for all sorted populations. Right away, PBMCs were isolated by Lymphoprep density gradient centrifugation and were stained directly, with no culture step. Samples were stained and sorted in pairs, with one healthy donor and one patient per experiment, so that batch effects were minimized.

The entire amount of isolated RNA was reverse transcribed using the High Capacity cDNA Reverse Transcription Kit, so the sequenced TCRB transcripts were expressed ones. Deep immunoSEQ sequencing was performed on naive, central memory and regulatory T cell samples, with an average of approximately 3.9 million total reads per sample. After sorted cells were lysed in RLT buffer, RNA was extracted with DNase-treated RNeasy Micro or Mini kits, with the choice depending on cell number. To prevent cross-contamination, every cell subset was processed on its own, while patient and healthy donor samples were processed together. Using the immunoSEQ multiplex PCR, TCRB sequences were amplified from cDNA into 87-bp fragments spanning the CDR3 region. Sequencing of the amplicons was done on the Illumina HiSeq platform. The original methods were these. PCR bias was computationally corrected using synthetic template baselines, reads within Hamming distance 2 were collapsed, and singletons that could not be merged were discarded. Reads were aligned to IMGT to assign V, D and J genes, CDR3 length, and insertions or deletions at six rearrangement sites. Within each subset, clonotype counts were normalized to the number of sorted cells before true diversity and Gini coefficients were calculated with the tcR R package. The overlap coefficient, calculated on TCRB nucleotide sequences, was used to measure repertoire sharing. As a proxy for the pre-selection repertoire, out-of-frame TCRB sequences from naive cells were analyzed. TCRdb stores this immuneACCESS table with in-frame sequences only. Part of the clones is absent; in the studies checked, under half of the shortfall reflects unresolved V genes, and no reason is known for the rest. V and J calls and clone size are given by that table; D and trimming were obtained from the DNA. The sample has 300,000 to 450,000 clones on record, about 12% of them singletons. 0.017% of the sample lies in the top ten.

The investigation overall reported the following: Because small numbers of individuals were included in the HLA sub-analyses, any influence of HLA type on TCRB rearrangement was left unresolved. At VDJ recombination sites, type 1 diabetes patients had fewer insertions and more deleted nucleotides, which implies abnormalities in thymic rearrangement. A moderate but significant shortening of TCRB CDR3 length was observed in type 1 diabetes patients in all four CD4+ subsets. Because cDNA was sequenced instead of genomic DNA, highly expressing activated cells could be over-represented, though the groups showed no difference in activation or CD3 levels. Shorter templates might have been favored by PCR, but patient and control samples were amplified and corrected together, so both groups would have been affected equally by any skew. The naive, central memory and regulatory TCRB repertoires appeared to resemble one another more closely among patients than among healthy donors.

The chain couples TRBV5-1 to TRBJ2-7; a stretch of 8 junction bases matches TRBD2. Source material: naive CD4+ T cells from blood. Explained via the paper, the cell subset or site label denotes: true naive CD4+ T cells. The receptor was isolated from a young man in good health. Here is the DNA: TGCGCCAGCAGCTCCCTTTCGACTCCGTTAGCGGGAAAGTCCTACGAGCAGTACTTC. The encoded protein is CASSSLSTPLAGKSYEQYF.